This T cell receptor beta chain was documented in a study of regulatory T cells in long-lasting Graves disease. Study outcomes and limitations: Study was limited to peripheral blood, excluding thyroid tissue.

Time point: newly diagnosed GD, antithyroid drugs for less than 3 months. After RNA was extracted from PBMCs, the TCR library was made from it. CDR3 regions were amplified by Arm-PCR using iRepertoire HTBI primers to build TCR beta libraries. Each CDR3 protein gets one entry after TCRdb re-called the multiplex PCR reads with MiXCR. The table has roughly 420,000 distinct CDR3 sequences, around 15% seen once. The CDR3 sequence is 15 residues long. The V and J ends lost 8 bases and 2 bases respectively, with 16 bases between them. Germline V gives CDR1 MNHEY, CDR2 SVGEGT. On this clonotype itself: The antigen remains undetermined.

The sample was also reused in another study, on T cells in Graves' hyperthyroidism and ophthalmopathy.

The receptor's source is a woman aged 18-30 years with Graves disease. This chain connects TRBV6-2 or TRBV6-3 to TRBJ1-5; the D gene is possibly TRBD1 (6 bases). This specimen was peripheral blood mononuclear cells (PBMCs), taken at new diagnosis, from a patient treated with antithyroid drugs. The CDR3 DNA sequence: TGTGCCAGCCGCCCCCAGGGGAACCGCAATCAGCCCCAGCATTTT. Its protein is CASRPQGNRNQPQHF.